This T cell receptor beta chain was obtained from a study of Ad26.COV2.S vaccination and SARS-CoV-2 variants (dated by TCRdb to about 2021). Broadly, across the study: Donors in the vaccine arm were drawn from COV1001, a multicentre, randomized, double-blind, placebo-controlled phase I-IIa trial testing Ad26.COV2.S in healthy adults. Trial participants were randomized into five groups of five: low-dose or high-dose Ad26.COV2.S given once or twice, or placebo on both occasions. Throughout the experiments and outcome assessment, investigators stayed blinded to trial group allocation. TCRbeta repertoire sequencing served as the tool for gauging how specific and how broad the SARS-CoV-2-reactive T cell receptors were following Ad26.COV2.S vaccination. The TCR-sequenced set comprised roughly 30 samples: around 20 Ad26.COV2.S vaccine recipients, 5 placebo recipients and 8 SARS-CoV-2 convalescent individuals. Ad26.COV2.S was administered intramuscularly at a dose of 5x10^10 or 1x10^11 viral particles, either as one shot or as two shots given 56 days apart.

Comments on this clone: This clone's antigen is unknown. Per-nucleotide qualities are absent, and no much larger clonotype sits a single base away.

At the junction V is shortened by 5 bases and J by 10 bases, with 15 bases in between. The CDR1 and CDR2 encoded by the germline V gene are SGHTA and FQGTGA. The CDR3 covers 14 residues, taking in both the cysteine and the phenylalanine. Just the 42-base CDR3 DNA is kept, in frame starting at base 1. The treatment or condition label for this specimen denotes: roughly 20 received Ad26.COV2.S at low or high dose, single or two shots; several received placebo; per-sample allocation not given. For vaccine and placebo recipients, the sequenced repertoires came from samples collected on day 63 after the first injection. Cohort 1b enrolled 25 or so adults aged 18-55 years at a single site in Boston, USA, between 29 July and 7 August 2020. As a vaccine, Ad26.COV2.S was a replication-incompetent adenovirus type 26 vector that expressed a prefusion-stabilized SARS-CoV-2 spike protein derived from the original Wuhan strain.

TCRbeta CDR3 regions were sequenced with the immunoSEQ Assay. After extraction, genomic DNA underwent amplification by bias-controlled multiplex PCR, followed by high-throughput sequencing. The authors' analysis ran thus. To quantify the absolute abundance of every unique TCRbeta CDR3 region, sequences were collapsed and filtered. Usable DNA was measured by amplifying reference genes present in all nucleated cells, and TCRbeta template counts were normalized to that usable DNA to estimate T cell fraction. Repertoire TCRs were annotated as SARS-CoV-2-specific by exact matching of V gene, CDR3 amino acid sequence and J gene to a known reactive TCR set. MIRA supplied the reference SARS-CoV-2 TCR set, which was filtered for enrichment in COVID-19-positive ImmuneCODE repertoires so that public or cross-reactive TCRs were removed. Using the MIRA antigens, annotated TCRs were further analysed by specific ORF or by position within an ORF. Depth was the summed frequency of annotated unique rearrangements, while breadth was defined as annotated unique rearrangements over total unique productive rearrangements. Group comparisons of TCR breadth used two-sided Wilcoxon rank-sum tests. TCRdb took over this immuneACCESS table, retaining in-frame rearrangements with V and J assigned. Such tables are incomplete; in checked studies, under half of the missing clones stem from an unresolved V gene, and the remainder is unexplained. The V and J calls and clone size were taken over from that table, and D and trimming were inferred from the DNA. This sample is represented by about 420,000 clones; more than 75% of them were singletons. The ten biggest clones cover about 3.5% of the sample.

Beyond this particular receptor, the publication reports: After vaccination, spike-specific CD8+ and CD4+ T cell responses were reported to show substantial breadth. The authors noted that the TCR breadth and depth analyses may have underestimated total T cell responses. Vaccine and placebo recipients had similar non-spike TCR breadth, a finding consistent with the vaccine containing only spike. Spike-specific TCR breadth was higher in Ad26.COV2.S recipients than in placebo recipients (P = 0.0014). The study was not powered for comparison of responses between vaccine doses or regimens.

Sequencing used peripheral blood, obtained in a trial of Ad26.COV2.S vaccine versus placebo. The source is a person aged 18-65 years who received the Ad26.COV2.S COVID-19 vaccine or a placebo. Rearrangement joined TRBV7-3 to TRBJ2-6, with a tentative D gene TRBD2 over 6 matching bases. CDR3 region: CASSAAGTANVLTF. The nucleotides are TGTGCCAGCAGCGCCGCCGGGACTGCGAACGTCCTGACTTTC.